The 3 T cell receptor beta chains in this list originate from one sample, sequenced in a study of blood T cell repertoires in COVID-19 (TCRdb year 2020). Library prep was done by the immunoSEQ multiplex PCR assay. TCRdb limited this immuneACCESS table to in-frame rearrangements with V and J called. A share of clones is missing; checked studies link under half to unresolved V genes, and the rest is unexplained. This sample gives fewer than 350,000 clones in total; around 90% of them show up just once. Jointly, the top ten make up roughly 5.3% of the sample. The material sequenced was PBMCs or T cells enriched from blood (not recorded which). The receptors originated from a man in his 60s who had recovered from COVID-19.

V usage is TRBV29-1 and J usage is TRBJ2-1; 11 nucleotides agree with TRBD2. The CDR3 has 15 amino acids. Germline assignment: CDR1 SQVTM and CDR2 ANQGSEA. J lost 5 bases, V lost 5 bases, and 8 bases had no gene match. This chain's CDR3 is CSVHVAGGIDNEQFF. DNA of the CDR3: TGCAGCGTTCATGTAGCGGGAGGGATCGACAATGAGCAGTTCTTC.

The gene calls are TRBV2 and TRBJ1-3; a weak D match, TRBD1 (6 bases). The V end was cut by 5 bases, the J end by 4 bases, with 15 bases between. There are 15 residues in the CDR3. Germline lookup yields CDR1 SNHLY and CDR2 FYNNEI. CDR3 loop: CASSQNRDYGNTIYF. The CDR3 coding sequence is TGTGCCAGCAGTCAAAACAGGGACTACGGAAACACCATATATTTT. The whole variable domain, filled in from reference TRBV2 and TRBJ1-3, reads EPEVTQTPSHQVTQMGQEVILRCVPISNHLYFYWYRQILGQKVEFLVSFYNNEISEKSEIFDDQFSVERPDGSNFTLKIRSTKLEDSAMYFCASSQNRDYGNTIYFGEGSWLTVV.

The chain has TRBV4-1 and TRBJ1-1; D remains unclear. V shed 2 bases and J shed 3 bases, with 19 bases lying between them. This CDR3 has 17 residues. Germline CDR1 is MGHRA and CDR2 is YSYEKL. CDR3 residues: CASSQKIGYPRDTEAFF. Written as DNA, the CDR3 is TGCGCCAGCAGCCAAAAAATCGGGTATCCCCGGGACACTGAAGCTTTCTTT.